Each of the 19 T cell receptor beta chains below was sequenced from the same sample in a study of blood T cell repertoires in COVID-19. TCRdb keeps only in-frame clones here, not all; method: immunoSEQ multiplex PCR. The data contain 350,000 to 450,000 clones, 70% to 90% of them singletons. The sample comprised peripheral blood. The receptors were sampled from a woman in her fifties or sixties with COVID-19, enrolled during active disease.

This clone was observed once. The chain joins TRBV7-9 to TRBJ1-4; D is undetermined. The CDR3 is 16 amino acids. Trimming removed 1 base at V and 1 base at J, with 10 bases between. Germline values: CDR1 SEHNR, CDR2 FQNEAQ (reference sequence). This CDR3 is CASSLGQELTNEKLFF. The DNA for the CDR3 is TGTGCCAGCAGCTTAGGGCAGGAACTAACTAATGAAAAACTGTTTTTT.

This chain uses TRBV6-4 with TRBJ1-1; D remains unclear. Germline CDR1 reads MRHNA; CDR2 reads SNTAGT. This CDR3 contains 13 residues. V dropped 4 bases and J dropped 3 bases, with 9 bases sitting between them. The CDR3 DNA reads as TGTGCCAGCAGTGCCGAGGCCTACACTGAAGCTTTCTTT. This translates into CASSAEAYTEAFF.

The rearrangement links TRBV10-2 to TRBJ2-2; 9 bases align to TRBD1. Trimming cost V 8 bases and J 1 base; bases outside gene matches: 2. Germline V CDR1 and CDR2: WSHSY, SAAADI. The CDR3 is made up of 14 amino acids. CDR3 nucleotide sequence: TGCGCCAGCGGGGGACAGGGGAACACCGGGGAGCTGTTTTTT. Protein sequence: CASGGQGNTGELFF.

This rearrangement joins TRBV2 to TRBJ2-1, with 7 bases fitting TRBD1. V trimming: 0 bases; J trimming: 5 bases; junction bases outside the gene matches: 1. The CDR3 contains 14 residues. Germline-derived CDR1 and CDR2 are SNHLY and FYNNEI. CDR3 protein: CASSEAQGNNEQFF. In DNA, the CDR3 is TGTGCCAGCAGTGAAGCACAGGGGAACAATGAGCAGTTCTTC. Drawing the rest from reference TRBV2 and TRBJ2-1, the complete variable domain is EPEVTQTPSHQVTQMGQEVILRCVPISNHLYFYWYRQILGQKVEFLVSFYNNEISEKSEIFDDQFSVERPDGSNFTLKIRSTKLEDSAMYFCASSEAQGNNEQFFGPGTRLTVL.

V is TRBV6-6 and J is TRBJ1-5; 7 nucleotides match TRBD1. The CDR3 contains 15 residues. Losses at the gene ends were 6 bases for V and 6 bases for J; bases not matched to a gene: 11. Germline V lookup: CDR1 MNHNY, CDR2 SVGAGI (reference sequence). CDR3 in DNA: TGTGCCAGCAGGTCGGGTCAGGGGGTAGGTCAGCCCCAGCATTTT. This codes for CASRSGQGVGQPQHF.

V usage is TRBV25-1 and J usage is TRBJ2-1, with TRBD1 matching over 10 bases. There are 14 residues in the CDR3. Trimming at V came to 4 bases and at J to 6 bases, leaving 3 bases not matched to a gene. CDR1 is MGHDK, CDR2 SYGVNS, per germline. The CDR3 here is CASSVGDRGNEQFF. In nucleotides, the CDR3 is TGTGCCAGCAGTGTTGGGGACAGGGGCAATGAGCAGTTCTTC.

This clone has a handful of counts. The chain carries TRBV5-5 and TRBJ1-3, with D possibly matching TRBD1 (6 bases). CDR1 is SGHKS, CDR2 YYEKEE, per germline (reference sequence). V was trimmed by 4 bases and J by 7 bases, leaving 12 bases between them. The CDR3 has 13 residues. In DNA form, the CDR3 reads TGTGCCAGCAGCCTGGGGGACACGAACACCATATATTTT. Translated, it gives CASSLGDTNTIYF.

This clone has more than one count but fewer than ten. The chain recombines TRBV6-5 with TRBJ2-2, with 9 positions matching TRBD2. Germline V lookup: CDR1 MNHEY, CDR2 SVGAGI. V lost 0 bases and J lost 3; bases outside the gene matches: 2. The CDR3 sequence is 16 residues long. DNA for the CDR3: TGTGCCAGCAGTTACTCGGTAGCGGGGGACACCGGGGAGCTGTTTTTT. Protein: CASSYSVAGDTGELFF.

The genes are TRBV11-2 and TRBJ2-1; TRBD2 agrees at 13 bases. The CDR3 sequence is 15 residues long. Per the germline V gene, CDR1 is SGHAT and CDR2 is FQNNGV. Trimming cost V 4 bases and J 8 bases; bases outside gene matches: 5. CDR3 in DNA: TGTGCCAGCAGCTCACTAGCGGGGGGGCGGTATGAGCAGTTCTTC. This codes for CASSSLAGGRYEQFF.

The chain has TRBV12-5 and TRBJ1-4; 8 bases map to TRBD1. The germline CDR1 and CDR2 sequences are LGHNT and FRNRAP. This CDR3 comprises 16 residues. With 5 bases clipped from V and 8 bases from J, the junction kept 13 bases outside the gene matches. DNA of the CDR3: TGTGCTAGTGGTATCCGAACAGGGGGGTCCCGGGAAAAACTGTTTTTT. Translation gives CASGIRTGGSREKLFF.

The chain is built from TRBV7-2 and TRBJ1-4; TRBD1 is a possible D gene (5 bases). The CDR3 is 16 residues long. V lost 1 base and J 7 bases, leaving 16 bases between the germline ends. Germline V gives CDR1 SGHTA, CDR2 FQGNSA. The CDR3 DNA reads as TGTGCCAGCAGCTTAGTGGGTACGGGGGGAGGTGAAAAACTGTTTTTT. This translates into CASSLVGTGGGEKLFF.

For the CDR3, the DNA is TGCGCCAGCCGACTCACCGGTCCGGAGCGACCCAAACCTGAAGCTTTCTTT. As protein: CASRLTGPERPKPEAFF. The chain recombines TRBV10-1 with TRBJ1-1; no firm D call. CDR1 is WNHNN, CDR2 SYGVQD, per germline (reference sequence). Deletions cut 8 bases from V and 6 bases from J, with 28 bases between. The CDR3 sequence is 17 residues long.

The rearrangement uses TRBV7-3 and TRBJ1-2; 8 bases are shared with TRBD1. V dropped 1 base and J dropped 4; count of bases not matched to a gene: 11. This CDR3 has 17 residues. Germline CDR1 SGHTA, CDR2 FQGTGA. DNA of the CDR3: TGTGCCAGCAGCTTAATGGCCAGGGGGCTAAATAGCTATGGCTACACCTTC. Translation gives CASSLMARGLNSYGYTF.

The rearrangement uses TRBV20-1 and TRBJ1-5; D is uncertain. This CDR3 contains 16 residues. The ends were cut back, 3 bases at V and 4 bases at J, with 19 bases in the middle. The germline gives CDR1 DFQATT, CDR2 SNEGSKA (reference sequence). The CDR3 is CSASLEGLNLNQPQHF. The CDR3 nucleotides read TGCAGTGCTAGTTTGGAGGGCCTCAACTTAAATCAGCCCCAGCATTTT.

The rearrangement links TRBV7-9 to TRBJ2-7, with 7 bases aligning to TRBD1. The CDR3 extends over 14 amino acids. Trimming removed 11 bases from V and 7 bases from J; junction bases left unmatched: 17. The germline V gene has CDR1 SEHNR and CDR2 FQNEAQ (reference sequence). CDR3 nucleotide sequence: TGTGCCGGATCAAGGGACAGACAAGTGGGTGAGCAGTACTTC. It translates to CAGSRDRQVGEQYF.

The chain joins TRBV6-5 to TRBJ1-2; 8 bases are a match to TRBD1. V shed 0 bases and J 8 bases; nucleotides not matched to a gene: 5. Germline assignment: CDR1 MNHEY and CDR2 SVGAGI. The CDR3 loop spans 14 amino acids. DNA of the CDR3: TGTGCCAGCAGTTACTCGTGGGCAGGGGGCGGCTACACCTTC. It encodes CASSYSWAGGGYTF.

The chain joins TRBV7-3 to TRBJ2-1; 9 bases align to TRBD2. Germline values: CDR1 SGHTA, CDR2 FQGTGA. The V and J ends lost 1 base and 6 bases, in that order; junction bases with no gene match: 10. CDR3 length: 17 amino acids. CDR3 sequence: CASSLNSPAGGANEQFF. The CDR3 DNA reads as TGTGCCAGCAGCTTAAACTCTCCAGCGGGGGGCGCCAATGAGCAGTTCTTC.

This chain links TRBV5-1 with TRBJ2-5; maybe TRBD2 (6 bases). Germline lookup yields CDR1 SGHRS and CDR2 YFSETQ. The CDR3 loop spans 15 amino acids. Trimming removed 1 base from V and 1 base from J, with 11 bases in between. This chain's CDR3 is CASSLMSTSQETQYF. Here the CDR3 DNA reads TGCGCCAGCAGCTTGATGTCGACTAGCCAAGAGACCCAGTACTTC.

The chain employs TRBV28 and TRBJ1-3; D gene uncertain. With 9 bases removed from V and 2 bases from J, the gap between germline ends came to 5 bases. This CDR3 has 11 residues. CDR1 is MDHEN, CDR2 SYDVKM, per germline. The CDR3 region is CASSPGNTIYF. In DNA form, the CDR3 reads TGTGCCAGTAGCCCTGGAAACACCATATATTTT.